The TCR beta chain under discussion was sequenced for a study of OX40 agonist ivuxolimab in advanced cancers. Study-wide context: Eligibility rules accepted prior anti-PD-1, anti-PD-L1 or anti-CTLA-4 therapy, and 40% to 50% had some. Whole-study results and caveats: Patients who responded partially at 0.1-3.0 mg/kg showed clonal expansion ranking among the lowest. At 0.1 to 3.0 mg/kg and by week 6, CD4+ and CD8+ T cells in the blood had expanded clonally.

CDR1 SGHTA and CDR2 FQGNSA come from the germline V gene. The length of the CDR3 is 15 residues. V lost 5 bases, J lost 5 bases, and 9 bases stayed unmatched. It was autoimmune disease history or systemic immunosuppression that excluded patients. Notes on this clone: Its antigen is not known.

The method was immunoSEQ multiplex PCR; TCRdb's version includes in-frame clones alone and lacks a portion of them. The repertoire holds about 110,000 clones, 90% seen once, with approximately 0.5% in the top ten. The chain joins TRBV7-2 to TRBJ2-7, with 10 bases fitting TRBD1. The sequenced sample was CD4+ or CD8+ T cells sorted from blood, obtained in a trial of the OX40 agonist ivuxolimab. The receptor was derived from an adult with an advanced solid tumor such as melanoma, head and neck, liver or kidney cancer. For the CDR3, the DNA is TGTGCCAGCAGCAGACGGGACAGGGGTTACCACGAGCAGTACTTC. Its translation: CASSRRDRGYHEQYF.